The sequence of this TCR beta chain was determined in a study of blood T cell repertoires in COVID-19. Trimming removed 8 bases at V and 1 base at J, with 12 bases between. CDR3 size: 13 residues. This clone was found once. Symptom resolution, clearance, or two negative PCRs marked the recovered donors of Cohort 3. Libraries were prepared by immunoSEQ multiplex PCR; TCRdb keeps only in-frame clonotypes and omits some of them. In the table there are over 200,000 clones, around 85% of which are singletons. This sequence joins TRBV12-3 or TRBV12-4 and TRBJ2-7, with TRBD1 as a possible D gene (5 bases). This clonotype was sampled from a woman in her forties or fifties who had recovered from COVID-19. The sequencing sample was made of PBMCs or T cells enriched from blood (not recorded which). CDR3 sequence reads: CASGMTVSYEQYF. The CDR3 DNA sequence: TGTGCCAGCGGGATGACAGTTTCCTACGAGCAGTACTTC.